This T cell receptor (beta chain) appears in the sequencing data of a study of T cells after yellow fever vaccination. Study in general: Fractions with few cells were prepared using SMART-Seq v4 Ultra Low Input.

Template switching with 5'RACE generated the TCR cDNA and added a universal primer site and UMIs. TCRdb ran MiXCR on the 5' RACE reads and lists one entry per CDR3 protein. This table has more than 300,000 distinct CDR3 sequences, roughly 10% appearing once. Germline V lookup: CDR1 MGHRA, CDR2 YSYEKL. CDR3 length: 14 amino acids. Between the trimmed V and J ends, which lost 4 bases and 7 bases, there was a span of 16 bases. As concerns this clonotype: The antigen is not known.

Study-wide points: Booster samples showed a return of most primary-vaccination clones (roughly 96% CD4, 88% CD8).

The genes are TRBV4-1 and TRBJ2-5, with D perhaps TRBD2 (6 bases). The clonotype was recovered from a young man who received the YFV17D yellow fever vaccine. The sample consisted of CD4+ T cells sorted from PBMCs, taken 45 days after the yellow fever booster vaccination. CDR3: CASSRWEVGGTQYF. As DNA, the CDR3 is TGCGCCAGCAGCCGCTGGGAGGTTGGTGGGACCCAGTACTTC.